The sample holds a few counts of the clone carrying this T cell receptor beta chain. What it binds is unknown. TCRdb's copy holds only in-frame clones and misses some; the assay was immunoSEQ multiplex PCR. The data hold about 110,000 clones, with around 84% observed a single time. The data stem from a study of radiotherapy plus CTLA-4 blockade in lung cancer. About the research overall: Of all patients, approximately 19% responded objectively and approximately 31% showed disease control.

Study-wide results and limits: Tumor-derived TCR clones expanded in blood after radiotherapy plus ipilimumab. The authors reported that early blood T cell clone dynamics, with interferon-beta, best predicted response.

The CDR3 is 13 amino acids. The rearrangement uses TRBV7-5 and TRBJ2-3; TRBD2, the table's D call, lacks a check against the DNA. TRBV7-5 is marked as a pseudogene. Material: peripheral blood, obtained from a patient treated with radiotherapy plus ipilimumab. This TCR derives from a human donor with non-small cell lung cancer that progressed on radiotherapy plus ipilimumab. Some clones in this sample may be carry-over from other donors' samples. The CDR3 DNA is TGTGCCAGCAGCAAACTAGCGACAGATACGCAGTATTTT. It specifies CASSKLATDTQYF.